One TCR beta chain is described in this entry. Its target is unknown. These data originate in a study of PD-1 blockade in classical Hodgkin lymphoma. Study outcomes and limitations: CD8+ TCR diversity did not rise significantly by C4D1, unlike CD4+. Reports described newly diagnosed patients as having lower baseline TCR diversity than healthy donors.

Brentuximab vedotin exposure varied, and every patient relapsed after autologous stem cell transplantation. CDR1 and CDR2 (germline): SEHNR, FQNEAQ (reference sequence). The CDR3 length is 16 residues. V was shortened by 5 bases and J by 9 bases, with 23 bases between the two germline ends. The assay was immunoSEQ multiplex PCR, and TCRdb's table has in-frame clones only and misses some. The sample contains tens of thousands of clones, roughly 89% of which appear only once. The sample in question was peripheral blood mononuclear cells (PBMCs), obtained before the second cycle of nivolumab. This chain joins TRBV7-9 and TRBJ2-1; a weak D match, TRBD1 (6 bases). The clonotype comes from a human donor with classical Hodgkin lymphoma. This CDR3 reads CASSEALGAPRVEQFF. The CDR3 DNA reads TGTGCCAGCAGCGAAGCCCTGGGGGCCCCTCGGGTTGAGCAGTTCTTC.